The clone carrying this T cell receptor (beta chain) has only one observation. Antigen specificity is unknown. This entry is derived from a study of blood T cells in healthy people across ages. General study points: Per million T cells, TCR beta diversity dropped about linearly as age rose. CMV infection status of these donors was not known.

Primers used in a second PCR of about 7 to 11 cycles were a sample-barcoded 5' primer and a J-beta primer mix. TCRdb analysed the 5' RACE reads with MiXCR anew, one entry per CDR3 protein. The profile covers 1.5 million to 2 million distinct CDR3 sequences, with more than 35% appearing a single time and 23% taken by the ten largest. This CDR3 has 18 amino acids. The V gene lost 4 bases and the J gene lost 4 bases, with 23 bases spanning the gap. From germline, CDR1 is SSHAT and CDR2 FNYEAQ (reference sequence). This chain uses TRBV7-7 with TRBJ2-1; D might be TRBD1 (6 bases). Specimen: blood. This clonotype was sampled from a human donor in good health. The chain's CDR3 is CASSSQAGATTFYNEQFF. The CDR3 coding sequence is TGTGCCAGCAGCTCTCAAGCAGGGGCCACTACGTTTTACAATGAGCAGTTCTTC.